This is a list of T cell receptor beta chains from one sample in a study of CD8+ T cells in alopecia areata. The repertoire was sequenced with immunoSEQ multiplex PCR; TCRdb's copy has only in-frame clones and lacks some. This table has about 140,000 clones, less than 70% appearing once. This material consisted of CD8+ T cells sorted from blood, taken at week 4, from a patient treated with tofacitinib. These receptors all come from a human donor with alopecia areata. Both conserved end residues are part of each CDR3. A D gene is named only where the DNA matches it firmly. Some rows mark clone size as missing; the rest say once, few, many or name a class of expanded clone.

D	size	V	J	DNA	CDR3
-	-	TRBV15	TRBJ2-3	TGTGCCACCAGCAGAGATTGGTCAGATACGCAGTATTTT	CATSRDWSDTQYF
-	-	TRBV27	TRBJ2-1	TGTGCCAGCAGTCCTCTGGCAAGGGGTTACGATGAGCAGTTCTTC	CASSPLARGYDEQFF
-	once	TRBV25-1	TRBJ1-2	TGTGCCACCGAAGGTTATGGCTACACCTTC	CATEGYGYTF
-	-	TRBV5-1	TRBJ2-7	TGCGCCAGCAGCTTGGAATCCGGATACGAGCAGTACTTC	CASSLESGYEQYF
TRBD1	-	TRBV7-9	TRBJ2-1	TGTGCCAGCAGCAAGTCCCGGGACAGGGGTGAGCAGTTCTTC	CASSKSRDRGEQFF
TRBD1	-	TRBV7-9	TRBJ2-1	TGTGCCAGCAGGGCAGGACAGGGGCGCTACAATGAGCAGTTCTTC	CASRAGQGRYNEQFF
-	few	TRBV7-2	TRBJ2-7	TGTGCCAGCAGCCCGTTGTCGGGTTACCTCTACGAGCAGTACTTC	CASSPLSGYLYEQYF
-	-	TRBV5-1	TRBJ2-3	TGCGCCAGCAGCAAAAAGACAGATACGCAGTATTTT	CASSKKTDTQYF
-	-	TRBV29-1	TRBJ2-3	TGCAGCGGAAGCACAGATACGCAGTATTTT	CSGSTDTQYF
-	few	TRBV6-5	TRBJ2-2	TGTGCCAGCATCGACCGAGGCACCGGGGAGCTGTTTTTT	CASIDRGTGELFF
TRBD1	-	TRBV29-1	TRBJ2-3	TGCAGCGTTGAAGATCTTCGGGGGACAGGGGCAGATACGCAGTATTTT	CSVEDLRGTGADTQYF
-	-	TRBV30	TRBJ1-2	TGTGCCTGGGGACCCGGCAGGAGCCATGGCTACACCTTC	CAWGPGRSHGYTF
TRBD1	-	TRBV6-1	TRBJ2-3	TGTGCCAGCTCCGACAGGGCCACAGATACGCAGTATTTT	CASSDRATDTQYF
-	-	TRBV4-3	TRBJ1-1	TGCGCCAGCAGCCAAGAAACGGATCTACCTTGGGCTTTCTTT	CASSQETDLPWAFF
-	few	TRBV4-3	TRBJ2-7	TGCGCCAGCAGCCAAGATTCACAGGGCTACGAGCAGTACTTC	CASSQDSQGYEQYF
-	few	TRBV30	TRBJ2-5	TGTGCTGTGGGGGGTGGGGAGACCCAGTACTTC	CAVGGGETQYF
TRBD1	-	TRBV19	TRBJ2-4	TGTGCCAGTAGCCGAAACGGAAACAGGGGCGACATTCAGTACTTC	CASSRNGNRGDIQYF
-	-	TRBV13	TRBJ2-3	TGTGCCAGCAGCATGGAGACAGAGAGCACAGATACGCAGTATTTT	CASSMETESTDTQYF
-	-	TRBV30	TRBJ1-1	TGTGCTTGTCGCGGCCCAGGGGTTAAGCCCATGAACACTGAAGCTTTCTTT	CACRGPGVKPMNTEAFF
-	-	TRBV27	TRBJ2-7	TGTGCCAGCAGTTTAGGGGTCGGGGGCTACGAGCAGTACTTC	CASSLGVGGYEQYF
-	few	TRBV19	TRBJ2-1	TGTGCCAGTAGTATATGGGGTACATACAATGAGCAGTTCTTC	CASSIWGTYNEQFF
-	few	TRBV10-3	TRBJ1-2	TGTGCCATCAGTGATTCCCAGGGCTATAACCATGGCTACACCTTC	CAISDSQGYNHGYTF
TRBD1	-	TRBV19	TRBJ2-2	TGTGCCTTACAGGGACAGGGTACCGGGGAGCTGTTTTTT	CALQGQGTGELFF
TRBD1	-	TRBV9	TRBJ1-1	TGTGCCAGCAGCGCCCGGGACAGGGAAACTGAAGCTTTCTTT	CASSARDRETEAFF
TRBD2	-	TRBV5-1	TRBJ2-5	TGCGCCAGCAGCTTGGCGGGACTAGCGGACCAAGAGACCCAGTACTTC	CASSLAGLADQETQYF
-	-	TRBV7-2	TRBJ1-2	TGTGCCAGCAGCTTAGTTAGCGCCGGCGATGGCTACACCTTC	CASSLVSAGDGYTF
-	-	TRBV7-9	TRBJ2-7	TGTGCCACCTCGGGGCACCCTGGGGAGCAGTACTTC	CATSGHPGEQYF
-	-	TRBV5-1	TRBJ2-7	TGCGCCAGCAGCTTGGTATCGACCTCCTACGAGCAGTACTTC	CASSLVSTSYEQYF
-	-	TRBV27	TRBJ2-7	TGTGCCAGCAGTTTATCTGGGGCAGCCTCCTACGAGCAGTACTTC	CASSLSGAASYEQYF
-	-	TRBV5-1	TRBJ2-2	TGCGCCAGCAGCTTGAGGTGGCAGAACACCGGGGAGCTGTTTTTT	CASSLRWQNTGELFF
-	once	TRBV7-3	TRBJ2-5	TGTGCCAGCAGCTTAAATTCGGGGGAGACCCAGTACTTC	CASSLNSGETQYF
-	few	TRBV25-1	TRBJ2-1	TGTGCCAGCAGTGAATTAATGGCGGGGACTCAGTTCTTC	CASSELMAGTQFF
-	-	TRBV4-1	TRBJ2-1	TGCGCCAGCAGCCAAGATGGTCTAGCGGAGCAGTTCTTC	CASSQDGLAEQFF
-	-	TRBV6-5	TRBJ2-2	TGTGCCAGCAGTTACTCCCAAGACACCGGGGAGCTGTTTTTT	CASSYSQDTGELFF
-	-	TRBV2	TRBJ2-7	TGTGCCAGCAGTGAACCAGGGTCCTACGAGCAGTACTTC	CASSEPGSYEQYF
-	few	TRBV6-4	TRBJ1-1	TGTGCCAGCAGTCCTCCCCCCCAGGGTTACACTGAAGCTTTCTTT	CASSPPPQGYTEAFF
-	-	TRBV5-6	TRBJ2-3	TGTGCCAGCAGCGGGGCCACAGATACGCAGTATTTT	CASSGATDTQYF
-	-	TRBV7-9	TRBJ1-1	TGTGCCACCCAGAGGGGTGAACTGAACACTGAAGCTTTCTTT	CATQRGELNTEAFF
-	-	TRBV29-1	TRBJ2-7	TGCAGCGTTGAGGCACCCTCCGGGACCCTCCCCTACGAGCAGTACTTC	CSVEAPSGTLPYEQYF
-	-	TRBV5-6	TRBJ2-1	TGTGCCAGCAGCCCCGGGGGAACAGGATTCGGGTTCTTC	CASSPGGTGFGFF
-	-	TRBV2	TRBJ2-7	TGTGCCAGCAGTGGGGGCCCCTACGAGCAGTACTTC	CASSGGPYEQYF
-	-	TRBV29-1	TRBJ2-7	TGCAGCGTTGTGGGGGAAAGCTCCTACGAGCAGTACTTC	CSVVGESSYEQYF
-	-	TRBV7-3	TRBJ1-3	TGTGCCAGCAGCTCGGGCCTCTCTGGAAACACCATATATTTT	CASSSGLSGNTIYF
TRBD1	few	TRBV29-1	TRBJ1-5	TGCAGCGCCCAGGACAGGGCCAATCAGCCCCAGCATTTT	CSAQDRANQPQHF
TRBD1	-	TRBV6-5	TRBJ2-5	TGTGCCAGCAGTGCCACAGGGGATCAGGAGACCCAGTACTTC	CASSATGDQETQYF
TRBD2	-	TRBV2	TRBJ2-7	TGTGCCAGTCAGGGACTAGCGCTTCCGCAGTACTTC	CASQGLALPQYF
-	-	TRBV27	TRBJ2-1	TGTGCCAGCAGTTTCGACCTGGACAAAACCCAACCATACAATGAGCAGTTCTTC	CASSFDLDKTQPYNEQFF
TRBD1	-	TRBV7-8	TRBJ2-7	TGTGCCAGCAGCCCCGGACAGGGGAACCACGAGCAGTACTTC	CASSPGQGNHEQYF
-	-	TRBV15	TRBJ1-4	TGTGCCACCAGCGGCAATAATGAAAAACTGTTTTTT	CATSGNNEKLFF
-	few	TRBV7-9	TRBJ1-1	TGTGCCAGCAGCCCCCCCCGGGGAGCGATGAACACTGAAGCTTTCTTT	CASSPPRGAMNTEAFF
-	-	TRBV15	TRBJ2-3	TGTGCCACCAGCAGCCACGGACAAACAAATACGCAGTATTTT	CATSSHGQTNTQYF
-	few	TRBV5-1	TRBJ1-1	TGCGCCAGCAGCTTGGCCGGCAGGGAGGGCACTGAAGCTTTCTTT	CASSLAGREGTEAFF
-	-	TRBV27	TRBJ2-1	TGTGCCAGCACCAATCGTGGACTATCGTTGATCGATGAGCAGTTCTTC	CASTNRGLSLIDEQFF
TRBD2	once	TRBV6-5	TRBJ2-1	TGTGCCAGCACTTACGAGGCAGGGAGGGGTGAGCAGTTCTTC	CASTYEAGRGEQFF
TRBD2	few	TRBV5-4	TRBJ2-5	TGTGCCAGCAGCTTGGCGAGCGGGGGGGCCGGGGAGACCCAGTACTTC	CASSLASGGAGETQYF
-	few	TRBV5-4	TRBJ2-1	TGTGCCAGCAGACTGGAGGGTCGAGAGCAGTTCTTC	CASRLEGREQFF
TRBD1	-	TRBV30	TRBJ2-3	TGTGCCTGGAGTAGACAGGGTAGCACAGATACGCAGTATTTT	CAWSRQGSTDTQYF